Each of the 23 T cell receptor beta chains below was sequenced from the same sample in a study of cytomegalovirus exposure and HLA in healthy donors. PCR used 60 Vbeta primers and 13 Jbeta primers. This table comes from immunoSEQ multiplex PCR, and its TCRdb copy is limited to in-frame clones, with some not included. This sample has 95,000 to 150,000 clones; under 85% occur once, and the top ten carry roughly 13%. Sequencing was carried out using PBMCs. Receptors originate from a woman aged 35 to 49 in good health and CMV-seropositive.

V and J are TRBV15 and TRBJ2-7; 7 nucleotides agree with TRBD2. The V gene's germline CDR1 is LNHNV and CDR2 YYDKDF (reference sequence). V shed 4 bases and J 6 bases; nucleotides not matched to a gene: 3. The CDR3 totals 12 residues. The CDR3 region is CATSTRGGEQYF. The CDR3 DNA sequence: TGTGCCACCAGCACCCGCGGGGGCGAGCAGTACTTC.

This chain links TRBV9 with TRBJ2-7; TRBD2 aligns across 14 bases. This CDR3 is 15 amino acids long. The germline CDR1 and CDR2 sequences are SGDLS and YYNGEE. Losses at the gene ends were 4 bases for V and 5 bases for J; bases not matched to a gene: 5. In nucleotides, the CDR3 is TGTGCCAGCAGCCTAGGACTAGCGGGAGGCCACGAGCAGTACTTC. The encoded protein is CASSLGLAGGHEQYF.

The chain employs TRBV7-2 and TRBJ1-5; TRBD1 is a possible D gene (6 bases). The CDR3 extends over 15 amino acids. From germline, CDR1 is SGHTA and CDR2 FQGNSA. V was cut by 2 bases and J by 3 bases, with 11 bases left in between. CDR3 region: CASSLHGGINQPQHF. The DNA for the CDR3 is TGTGCCAGCAGCTTACATGGGGGCATCAATCAGCCCCAGCATTTT.

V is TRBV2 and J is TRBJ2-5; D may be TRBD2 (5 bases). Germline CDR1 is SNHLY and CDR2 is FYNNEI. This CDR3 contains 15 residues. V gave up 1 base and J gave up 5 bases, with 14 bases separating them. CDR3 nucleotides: TGTGCCAGCAGTGAAGGTGGGAGTCGGGTGGAGACCCAGTACTTC. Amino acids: CASSEGGSRVETQYF.

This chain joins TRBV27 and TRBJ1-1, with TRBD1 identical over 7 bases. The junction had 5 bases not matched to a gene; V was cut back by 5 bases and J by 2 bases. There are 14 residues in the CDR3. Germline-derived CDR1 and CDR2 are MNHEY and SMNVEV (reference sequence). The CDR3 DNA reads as TGTGCCAGCAGTCTTAGGGGGCCCAACACTGAAGCTTTCTTT. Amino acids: CASSLRGPNTEAFF.

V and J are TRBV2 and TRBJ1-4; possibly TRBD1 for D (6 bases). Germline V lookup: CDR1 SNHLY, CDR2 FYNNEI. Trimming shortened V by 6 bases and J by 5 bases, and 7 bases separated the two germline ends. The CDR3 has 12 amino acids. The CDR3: CASRRGNEKLFF. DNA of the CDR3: TGTGCCAGCAGGAGGGGGAATGAAAAACTGTTTTTT.

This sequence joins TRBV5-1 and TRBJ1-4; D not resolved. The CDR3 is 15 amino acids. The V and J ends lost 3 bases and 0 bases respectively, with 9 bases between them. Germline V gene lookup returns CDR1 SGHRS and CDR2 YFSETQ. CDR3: CASSSGDSTNEKLFF. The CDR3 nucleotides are TGCGCCAGCAGCTCCGGGGATTCAACTAATGAAAAACTGTTTTTT. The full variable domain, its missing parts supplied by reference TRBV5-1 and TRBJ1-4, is KAGVTQTPRYLIKTRGQQVTLSCSPISGHRSVSWYQQTPGQGLQFLFEYFSETQRNKGNFPGRFSGRQFSNSRSEMNVSTLELGDSALYLCASSSGDSTNEKLFFGSGTQLSVL.

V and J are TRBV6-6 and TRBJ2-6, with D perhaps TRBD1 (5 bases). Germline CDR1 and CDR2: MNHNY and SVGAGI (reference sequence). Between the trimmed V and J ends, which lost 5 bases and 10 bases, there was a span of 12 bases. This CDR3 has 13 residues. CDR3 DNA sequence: TGTGCCAGCAGTCCCCCCAGGGAAAACGTCCTGACTTTC. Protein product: CASSPPRENVLTF.

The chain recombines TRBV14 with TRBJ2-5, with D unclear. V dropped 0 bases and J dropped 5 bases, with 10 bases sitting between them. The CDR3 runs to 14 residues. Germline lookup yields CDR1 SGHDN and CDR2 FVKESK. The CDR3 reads CASSQEEWRETQYF. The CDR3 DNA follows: TGTGCCAGCAGCCAAGAGGAATGGCGGGAGACCCAGTACTTC.

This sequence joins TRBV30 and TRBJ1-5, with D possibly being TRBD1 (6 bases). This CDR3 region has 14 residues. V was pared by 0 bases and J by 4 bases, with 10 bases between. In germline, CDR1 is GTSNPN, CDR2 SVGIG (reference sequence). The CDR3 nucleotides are TGTGCCTGGAGTGTCCTACAGGGTAATCAGCCCCAGCATTTT. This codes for CAWSVLQGNQPQHF.

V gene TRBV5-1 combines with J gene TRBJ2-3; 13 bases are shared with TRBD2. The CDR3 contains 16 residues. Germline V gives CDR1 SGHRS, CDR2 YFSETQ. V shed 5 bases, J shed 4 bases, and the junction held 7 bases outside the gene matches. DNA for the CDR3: TGCGCCAGCAGACGGACTAGCGGGAGTAGGGCAGATACGCAGTATTTT. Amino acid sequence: CASRRTSGSRADTQYF. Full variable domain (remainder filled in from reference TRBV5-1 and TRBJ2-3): KAGVTQTPRYLIKTRGQQVTLSCSPISGHRSVSWYQQTPGQGLQFLFEYFSETQRNKGNFPGRFSGRQFSNSRSEMNVSTLELGDSALYLCASRRTSGSRADTQYFGPGTRLTVL.

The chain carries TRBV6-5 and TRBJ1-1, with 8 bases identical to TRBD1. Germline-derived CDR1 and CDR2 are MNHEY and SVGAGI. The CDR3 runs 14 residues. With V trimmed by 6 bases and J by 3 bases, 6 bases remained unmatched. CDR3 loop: CASSRQGWDTEAFF. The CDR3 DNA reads TGTGCCAGCAGCCGACAGGGGTGGGACACTGAAGCTTTCTTT.

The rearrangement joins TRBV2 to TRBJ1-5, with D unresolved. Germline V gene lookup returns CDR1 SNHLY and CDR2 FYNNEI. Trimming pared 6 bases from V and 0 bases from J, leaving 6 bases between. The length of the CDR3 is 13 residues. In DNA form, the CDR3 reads TGTGCCAGCAGCCAGGATAGCAATCAGCCCCAGCATTTT. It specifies CASSQDSNQPQHF. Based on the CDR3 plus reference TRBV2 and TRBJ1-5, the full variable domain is EPEVTQTPSHQVTQMGQEVILRCVPISNHLYFYWYRQILGQKVEFLVSFYNNEISEKSEIFDDQFSVERPDGSNFTLKIRSTKLEDSAMYFCASSQDSNQPQHFGDGTRLSIL.

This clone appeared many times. CDR3 residues: CASSIKAGFYNEQFF. The CDR3 bases are TGTGCCAGTAGTATTAAGGCAGGGTTCTACAATGAGCAGTTCTTC. The chain carries TRBV19 and TRBJ2-1; weak D call: TRBD1 (5 bases). Looked up from germline, CDR1 is LNHDA and CDR2 is SQIVND (reference sequence). The CDR3 has 15 amino acids. The V end lost 3 bases, the J end lost 3 bases, and 12 bases lay between the germline ends.

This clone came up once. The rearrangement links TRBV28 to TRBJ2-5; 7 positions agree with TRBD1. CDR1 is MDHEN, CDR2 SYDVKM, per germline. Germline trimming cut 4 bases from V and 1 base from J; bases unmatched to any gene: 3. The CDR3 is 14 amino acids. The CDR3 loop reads CASSSAGGQETQYF. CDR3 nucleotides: TGTGCCAGCAGTTCCGCAGGGGGCCAAGAGACCCAGTACTTC.

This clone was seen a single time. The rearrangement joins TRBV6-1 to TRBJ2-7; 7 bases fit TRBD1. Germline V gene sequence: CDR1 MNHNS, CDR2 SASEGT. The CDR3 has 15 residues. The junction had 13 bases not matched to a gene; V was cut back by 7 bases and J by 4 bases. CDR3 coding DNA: TGTGCCAGCACAAAGATGGACAGGCTCGGGTACGAGCAGTACTTC. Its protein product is CASTKMDRLGYEQYF.

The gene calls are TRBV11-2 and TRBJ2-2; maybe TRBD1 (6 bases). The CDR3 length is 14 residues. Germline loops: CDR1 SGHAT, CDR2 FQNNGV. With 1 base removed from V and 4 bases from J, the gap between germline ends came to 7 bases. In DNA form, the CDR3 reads TGTGCCAGCAGCTTAGGACAGGTCACCGGGGAGCTGTTTTTT. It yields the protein CASSLGQVTGELFF.

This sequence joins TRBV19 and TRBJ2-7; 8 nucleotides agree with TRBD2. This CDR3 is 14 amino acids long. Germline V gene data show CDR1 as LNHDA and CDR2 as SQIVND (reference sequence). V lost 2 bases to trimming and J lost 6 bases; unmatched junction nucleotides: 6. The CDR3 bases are TGTGCCAGTAGTATAAAGAGCGGGAGTACCGAGCAGTACTTC. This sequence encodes CASSIKSGSTEQYF.

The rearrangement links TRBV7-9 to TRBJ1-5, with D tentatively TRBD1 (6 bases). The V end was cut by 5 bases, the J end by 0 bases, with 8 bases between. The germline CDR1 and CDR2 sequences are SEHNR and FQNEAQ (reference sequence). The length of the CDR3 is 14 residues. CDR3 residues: CASSTGFSNQPQHF. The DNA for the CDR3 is TGTGCCAGCAGCACAGGGTTTAGCAATCAGCCCCAGCATTTT.

The CDR3 here is CASSNSFGTGGTEAFF. The CDR3 bases are TGTGCCAGCAGCAACTCCTTTGGGACAGGGGGAACTGAAGCTTTCTTT. The rearrangement joins TRBV28 to TRBJ1-1, with 11 positions matching TRBD1. CDR3 length: 16 residues. Germline V gene lookup returns CDR1 MDHEN and CDR2 SYDVKM. V lost 6 bases to trimming and J lost 5 bases; unmatched junction nucleotides: 11. The variable domain in full, completed from reference TRBV28 and TRBJ1-1, reads DVKVTQSSRYLVKRTGEKVFLECVQDMDHENMFWYRQDPGLGLRLIYFSYDVKMKEKGDIPEGYSVSREKKERFSLILESASTNQTSMYLCASSNSFGTGGTEAFFGQGTRLTVV.

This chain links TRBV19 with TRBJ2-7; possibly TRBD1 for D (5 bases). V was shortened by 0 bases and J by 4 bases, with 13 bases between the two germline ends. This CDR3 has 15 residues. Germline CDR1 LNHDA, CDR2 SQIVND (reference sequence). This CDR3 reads CASSIDLGPFYEQYF. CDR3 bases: TGTGCCAGTAGTATAGATTTGGGGCCGTTTTACGAGCAGTACTTC.

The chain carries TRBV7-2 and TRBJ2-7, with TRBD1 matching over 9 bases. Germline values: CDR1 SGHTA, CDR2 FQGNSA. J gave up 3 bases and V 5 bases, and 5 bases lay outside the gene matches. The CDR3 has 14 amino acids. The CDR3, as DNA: TGTGCCAGCAGCGCAGGACAGGGGCGCTACGAGCAGTACTTC. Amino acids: CASSAGQGRYEQYF.

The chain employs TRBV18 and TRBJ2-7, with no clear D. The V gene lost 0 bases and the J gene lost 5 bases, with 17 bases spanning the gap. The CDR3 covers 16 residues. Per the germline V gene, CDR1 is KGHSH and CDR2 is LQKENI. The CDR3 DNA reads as TGTGCCAGCTCACCACCAAGCCCGAGTCACGTGAACGAGCAGTACTTC. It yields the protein CASSPPSPSHVNEQYF.